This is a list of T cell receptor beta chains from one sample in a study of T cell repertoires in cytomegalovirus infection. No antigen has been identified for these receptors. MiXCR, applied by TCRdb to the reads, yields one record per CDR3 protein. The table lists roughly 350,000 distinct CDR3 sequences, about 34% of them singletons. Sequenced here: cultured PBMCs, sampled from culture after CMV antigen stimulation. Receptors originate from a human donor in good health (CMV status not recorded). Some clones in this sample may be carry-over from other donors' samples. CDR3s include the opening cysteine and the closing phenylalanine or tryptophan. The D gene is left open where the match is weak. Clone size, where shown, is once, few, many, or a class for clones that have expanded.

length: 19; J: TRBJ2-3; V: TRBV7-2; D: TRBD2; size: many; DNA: TGTGCCAGCAGCTTTATGCGGACTAGCGGGAGTATCCCGGGGAGAACGCAGTATTTT; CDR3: CASSFMRTSGSIPGRTQYF
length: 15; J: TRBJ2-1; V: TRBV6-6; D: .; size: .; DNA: TGTGCCAGCAGTTACTCTCCTAGGGTGGGCAATGAGCAGTTCTTC; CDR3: CASSYSPRVGNEQFF
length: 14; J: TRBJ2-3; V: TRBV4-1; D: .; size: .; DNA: TGCGCCAGCAGCCAGACTCCTCCTGCGGATACGCAGTATTTT; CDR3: CASSQTPPADTQYF
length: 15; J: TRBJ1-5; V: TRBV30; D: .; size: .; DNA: TGTGCCTGGAGTGTAGAACAGCTTAGCAATCAGCCCCAGCATTTT; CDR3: CAWSVEQLSNQPQHF
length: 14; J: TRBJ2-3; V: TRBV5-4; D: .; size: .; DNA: TGTGCCAGCAGCCGGACTCTTTCCGGAGATACGCAGTATTTT; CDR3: CASSRTLSGDTQYF
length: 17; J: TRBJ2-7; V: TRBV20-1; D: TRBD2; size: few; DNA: TGCAGTGCCACCAACCTGAGGGTGGCTAGCGGGGGCCACGAGCAGTACTTC; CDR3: CSATNLRVASGGHEQYF
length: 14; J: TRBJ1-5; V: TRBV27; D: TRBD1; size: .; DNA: TGTGCCAGCAGTCGGGACAGGACCCCGGAGACCCAGCATTTT; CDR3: CASSRDRTPETQHF
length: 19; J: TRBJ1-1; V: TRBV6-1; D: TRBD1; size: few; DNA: TGTGCCAGCAGTGAATTATACGGGCGGGACAGGGCTAAGAACACTGAAGCTTTCTTT; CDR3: CASSELYGRDRAKNTEAFF
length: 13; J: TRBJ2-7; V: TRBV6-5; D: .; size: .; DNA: TGTGCCCGCAAGTTCGGGCTAGTCAACGAGCAGTACTTC; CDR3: CARKFGLVNEQYF
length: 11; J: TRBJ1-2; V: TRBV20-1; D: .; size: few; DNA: TGCAGTGCTAGAGAGGCCACTGGCTACACCTTC; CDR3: CSAREATGYTF
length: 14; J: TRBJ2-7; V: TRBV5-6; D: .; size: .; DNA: TGTGCCAGCAGCACCAGGGTCTCAACCTACGAGCAGTACTTC; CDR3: CASSTRVSTYEQYF
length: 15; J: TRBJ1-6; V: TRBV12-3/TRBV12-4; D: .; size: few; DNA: TGTGCCAGCAGTTCAGCGTGGGGGTTTAATTCACCCCTCCACTTT; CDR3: CASSSAWGFNSPLHF
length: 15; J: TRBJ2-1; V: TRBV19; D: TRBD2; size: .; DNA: TGTGCCAGTAGTATAGGTCTAGCGGTATACAATGAGCAGTTCTTC; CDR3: CASSIGLAVYNEQFF
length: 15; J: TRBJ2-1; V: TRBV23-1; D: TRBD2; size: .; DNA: TGCGCCAGCAGTCACTCGGCCGGGACTAGCGGGAGAGGGTTCTTC; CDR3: CASSHSAGTSGRGFF
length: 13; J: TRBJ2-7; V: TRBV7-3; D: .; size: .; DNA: TGTGCCAGCAGCAGCAGAGACGGCTACGAGCAGTACTTC; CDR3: CASSSRDGYEQYF